This T cell receptor (beta chain) came from a study of T cell changes during pregnancy in multiple sclerosis. Germline-derived CDR1 and CDR2 are ENHRY and SYGVKD. This CDR3 spans 12 amino acids. V shed 8 bases and J 3 bases; nucleotides not matched to a gene: 1. Produced via immunoSEQ multiplex PCR; TCRdb's table is partial and in-frame only. In the table there are about 100,000 clones, roughly nine tenths of which are singletons. The receptor comes from a female donor with multiple sclerosis, enrolled in a pregnancy study. V gene TRBV10-3 combines with J gene TRBJ1-1; 9 bases line up with TRBD1. Sequenced here: peripheral blood, sampled after pregnancy. Here the CDR3 DNA reads TGTGCCATCGGGACAGGGTACACTGAAGCTTTCTTT. It yields the protein CAIGTGYTEAFF.